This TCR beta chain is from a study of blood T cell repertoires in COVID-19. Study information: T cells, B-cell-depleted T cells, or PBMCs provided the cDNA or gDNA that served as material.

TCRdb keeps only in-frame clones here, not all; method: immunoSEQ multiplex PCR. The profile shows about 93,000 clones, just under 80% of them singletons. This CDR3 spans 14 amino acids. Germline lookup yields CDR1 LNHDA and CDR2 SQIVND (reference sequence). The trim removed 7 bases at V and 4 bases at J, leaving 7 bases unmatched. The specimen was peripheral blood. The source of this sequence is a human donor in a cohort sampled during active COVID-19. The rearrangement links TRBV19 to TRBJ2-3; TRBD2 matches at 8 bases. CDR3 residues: CASKAGASADTQYF. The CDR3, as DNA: TGTGCCAGTAAAGCGGGAGCCTCGGCAGATACGCAGTATTTT.